The rows below give T cell receptor beta chains drawn from one sample of a study of cytomegalovirus exposure and HLA in healthy donors. TCRdb's table, derived via immunoSEQ multiplex PCR, lists solely in-frame clones and lacks some. The sample has some 160,000 clones, 68% seen once. Sequenced sample: PBMCs. The source is a man between 60 and 75 years old in good health and CMV-seronegative. Each CDR3 is given without its conserved first and last residue. A D gene is named only where the DNA matches it firmly.

len	j_gene	v_gene	d_gene	CDR3aa
15	TRBJ2-3	TRBV11-1	TRBD1	ASSLNSRTGGTDTQY
13	TRBJ1-3	TRBV9	-	ASSTQGPQGNTIY
14	TRBJ2-7	TRBV7-6	-	ASSLAGGRESNEQY
13	TRBJ2-7	TRBV28	TRBD1	ASSPGQGVDYEQY
13	TRBJ2-1	TRBV5-6	TRBD2	ASSLGLAVYNEQF
11	TRBJ1-1	TRBV29-1	-	SAAGGMNTEAF
13	TRBJ1-2	TRBV7-9	-	ASSLGEEAVDGYT
13	TRBJ1-5	TRBV18	-	ASSQGPAGNQPQH
12	TRBJ2-1	TRBV7-6	-	ASSLEGTFNEQF
13	TRBJ1-3	TRBV6-1	-	ASSEAGGWGNTIY
14	TRBJ1-3	TRBV5-1	-	ASSSLDRTSGNTIY
13	TRBJ2-7	TRBV13	TRBD2	ASSLGLAGVREQY
11	TRBJ1-4	TRBV14	-	ASSQSFKEKLF
12	TRBJ2-1	TRBV6-1	TRBD1	ASSAPGTDNEQF
12	TRBJ1-5	TRBV2	-	ASSERSGDQPQH
13	TRBJ1-1	TRBV5-1	-	ASSLQPLVNTEAF
12	TRBJ2-3	TRBV30	-	ACALRAGTDTQY
10	TRBJ1-5	TRBV7-2	-	ASSLTDQPQH
12	TRBJ2-7	TRBV19	-	ASAEQGGTYEQY
12	TRBJ2-2	TRBV11-2	-	ASSTGYEAGELF
11	TRBJ1-4	TRBV18	-	ASSPRMDGKLF
11	TRBJ1-1	TRBV28	TRBD1	ASSPRGRAEAF
13	TRBJ2-7	TRBV4-2	-	ASSQDSHSDSGQY
15	TRBJ2-2	TRBV9	TRBD2	ASSPRGGRWNAGELF
11	TRBJ2-3	TRBV5-1	-	ASSPGSTDTQY
13	TRBJ2-7	TRBV7-9	TRBD1	SSSSTGEKSYEQY
13	TRBJ1-3	TRBV6-5	TRBD1	ASSYRDRSGNTIY
13	TRBJ1-5	TRBV18	TRBD1	ASSLPDRGNQPQH
15	TRBJ2-7	TRBV19	TRBD2	ASSITTGLASSYEQY
16	TRBJ2-4	TRBV6-1	TRBD2	ASSEAFSGSQTKNIQY
13	TRBJ2-5	TRBV5-4	-	ASSRPSGGTETQY
11	TRBJ1-1	TRBV5-8	-	ASSLQGIGEAF
13	TRBJ1-1	TRBV28	-	ASSYTAGQNTEAF
12	TRBJ1-4	TRBV30	-	AWSLQGLNEKLF
14	TRBJ1-2	TRBV4-1	TRBD1	ASSQVGTASSDGYT
12	TRBJ2-2	TRBV29-1	TRBD2	SVGLAANTGELF
11	TRBJ1-6	TRBV29-1	-	SVQTGGSSPLH
10	TRBJ1-1	TRBV30	-	AWTRGNTEAF
12	TRBJ2-5	TRBV19	-	ASSPGPSGETQY
14	TRBJ2-2	TRBV5-6	-	ASSLPGTTHTGELF
14	TRBJ1-2	TRBV18	-	ASSPSRTDTNYGYT
12	TRBJ2-7	TRBV30	-	AWTQGNGPYEQY
12	TRBJ1-1	TRBV29-1	TRBD1	SVALLTGKTEAF
12	TRBJ2-7	TRBV27	-	ASSSGATGFEQY
11	TRBJ2-7	TRBV2	TRBD2	ASSGEGRDEQY
13	TRBJ1-3	TRBV7-3	-	ASSQGLNSGNTIY
14	TRBJ2-2	TRBV9	TRBD2	ASSAGLAGGAGELF
12	TRBJ2-7	TRBV6-5	TRBD2	ASSPGTSVNEQY
12	TRBJ1-4	TRBV7-2	-	ASSPGNRIEKLF
13	TRBJ1-2	TRBV5-4	-	ASSLTHPADYGYT
17	TRBJ2-7	TRBV5-6	-	ASSRGTGGTSGVSYEQY
14	TRBJ2-2	TRBV10-2	TRBD2	ASSEVGGRVTGELF